The clone carrying this T cell receptor beta chain has a count of ten or more. CDR1 and CDR2 from the germline V gene are MNHEY and SVGEGT. With 5 bases removed from V and 1 base from J, the gap between germline ends came to 9 bases. The CDR3 runs to 14 residues. The data originate from a study of read filtering for tumor transcriptome and immune sequencing. The library was built from 400 to 500 ng RNA with molecular barcoded adaptors for alpha/delta and beta/gamma chains. Each CDR3 protein gets one entry after TCRdb re-called the reads with MiXCR. The table has 30,000 to 35,000 distinct CDR3 sequences, approximately 18% seen once.

Sequenced sample: a population of CD138-negative cells sorted from bone marrow. The chain links TRBV6-2 or TRBV6-3 to TRBJ1-5, with no clear D. This TCR derives from a donor at least 40 years old with multiple myeloma. This chain's CDR3 is CASSVGWSNQPQHF. The CDR3 coding sequence is TGTGCCAGCAGTGTCGGTTGGAGCAATCAGCCCCAGCATTTT.